These T cell receptor beta chains were read from a single sample in a study of blood T cell repertoires in COVID-19. The data were produced by immunoSEQ multiplex PCR, yet TCRdb's version contains in-frame clones alone and is incomplete. This sample has 150,000 or so clones, with 84% found just once. The source material was peripheral blood. Receptors were obtained from a human donor in a cohort sampled during active COVID-19. CDR3s include the opening cysteine and the closing phenylalanine or tryptophan. A D gene is named only where the DNA matches it firmly. Where a row states a size, it is once, few, many or the class of an expanded clone; other rows omit it.

clone size,J gene,V gene,D gene,CDR3 DNA,CDR3 protein
.,TRBJ2-7,TRBV29-1,.,TGCAGCGTGCGGGCCACCTCCTACGAGCAGTACTTC,CSVRATSYEQYF
.,TRBJ1-1,TRBV2,.,TGTGCCAGCAGTGAAAGGTACGACAGAGAAGCTTTCTTT,CASSERYDREAFF
.,TRBJ1-2,TRBV4-3,.,TGCGCCAGCAGCCAAGATCTCGGGGGTGGCTACACCTTC,CASSQDLGGGYTF
.,TRBJ1-1,TRBV7-6,.,TGTGCCAGCAGCCCGCCCGGGGTTATGAACACTGAAGCTTTCTTT,CASSPPGVMNTEAFF
.,TRBJ2-1,TRBV29-1,.,TGCAGCGTTGAGCCGGCGGCTAGACCCCACAATGAGCAGTTCTTC,CSVEPAARPHNEQFF
.,TRBJ2-1,TRBV19,.,TGTGCCAGTAGTATACGTAATGAGCAGTTCTTC,CASSIRNEQFF
.,TRBJ2-2,TRBV7-9,.,TGTGCCAGCAGCTTAGGGCAGACGAACACCGGGGAGCTGTTTTTT,CASSLGQTNTGELFF
.,TRBJ2-6,TRBV29-1,TRBD1,TGCAGCGTTGGGGGGACAGCGGACGTCTCTGGGGCCAACGTCCTGACTTTC,CSVGGTADVSGANVLTF
.,TRBJ1-1,TRBV11-3,TRBD1,TGTGCCAGCAGCTTAGAACGAAGGGGACAGAGGGCTTTCTTT,CASSLERRGQRAFF
.,TRBJ2-5,TRBV18,.,TGTGCCAGCTCACCACCGGTGAACAGGGAAGAGACCCAGTACTTC,CASSPPVNREETQYF
.,TRBJ1-2,TRBV5-6,.,TGTGCCAGCAGCTTGGGGCGGACAAACTATGGCTACACCTTC,CASSLGRTNYGYTF
.,TRBJ1-4,TRBV6-5,TRBD1,TGTGCCAGCAGAGATACAGGGGGCCAACTGTTTTTT,CASRDTGGQLFF
.,TRBJ2-5,TRBV5-1,.,TGCGCCAGCAGCCCTGGTGGCTCGTTGGAGACCCAGTACTTC,CASSPGGSLETQYF
few,TRBJ1-1,TRBV12-3/TRBV12-4,.,TGTGCCAGCAGTTTAGGTGTAGCCGAAGCTTTCTTT,CASSLGVAEAFF
.,TRBJ1-1,TRBV19,TRBD1,TGTGCCAGCCACAGGGGGACGAACACTGAAGCTTTCTTT,CASHRGTNTEAFF
few,TRBJ1-4,TRBV4-2,.,TGTGCCAGCAGCCAAGAGTACATTGGTGAAAAACTGTTTTTT,CASSQEYIGEKLFF
once,TRBJ2-1,TRBV21-1,.,TGTGCCAGCAGCAAAGTATCCGGGACAGCCGACAATGAGCAGTTCTTC,CASSKVSGTADNEQFF
few,TRBJ1-2,TRBV11-3,TRBD1,TGTGCCAGCAGCCCGACAGGGGCTCAAGGCTACACCTTC,CASSPTGAQGYTF
.,TRBJ2-3,TRBV6-5,.,TGTGCCAGCAGTTCCCCACGGGATACGCAGTATTTT,CASSSPRDTQYF
.,TRBJ1-2,TRBV2,.,TGTGCCAGCCACTCCGGGAGCTATGGCTACACCTTC,CASHSGSYGYTF
few,TRBJ1-2,TRBV7-9,.,TGTGCCAGCAGCGCATCAGGGGATAACTATGGCTACACCTTC,CASSASGDNYGYTF
.,TRBJ1-2,TRBV18,TRBD1,TGTGCCAGCTCCCTTGACAGGGATTATGGCTACACCTTC,CASSLDRDYGYTF
few,TRBJ2-5,TRBV18,.,TGTGCCAGCTCACCACCGTACAGACAAGAGACCCAGTACTTC,CASSPPYRQETQYF
.,TRBJ2-5,TRBV12-3/TRBV12-4,TRBD1,TGTGCCAGCAGCCGGGGACAGGGAAAGACCCAGTACTTC,CASSRGQGKTQYF
.,TRBJ2-3,TRBV6-2/TRBV6-3,TRBD1,TGTGCCAGCAGTTGGACCTTACAGGGGACAGATACGCAGTATTTT,CASSWTLQGTDTQYF
.,TRBJ2-3,TRBV7-2,.,TGTGCCAGCAGCCCACTACGGTTGTCGGATACGCAGTATTTT,CASSPLRLSDTQYF
.,TRBJ2-5,TRBV18,TRBD1,TGTGCCAGCTCACCTAAGGACAGGGAGGCCCAGTACTTC,CASSPKDREAQYF
once,TRBJ1-3,TRBV5-1,.,TGCGCCAGCACCCCGCGGGTTGGAGGAAACACCATATATTTT,CASTPRVGGNTIYF
.,TRBJ2-1,TRBV27,.,TGTGCCAGCAGTTTTGTTGGACTCGGCTACAATGAGCAGTTCTTC,CASSFVGLGYNEQFF
.,TRBJ1-6,TRBV19,.,TGTGCCAGTACCGATTCAGGCAGGGCCCCTTCACCCCTCCACTTT,CASTDSGRAPSPLHF
.,TRBJ2-6,TRBV13,.,TGTGCCAGCAGCAGGGGGGGCGCTGGGGCCAACGTCCTGACTTTC,CASSRGGAGANVLTF
few,TRBJ1-1,TRBV9,.,TGTGCCAGCAGCGTACGGGACAACTCGAACACTGAAGCTTTCTTT,CASSVRDNSNTEAFF
.,TRBJ2-1,TRBV7-2,TRBD2,TGTGCCAGCAGCTTAGCGCGGACTAGGCACAATGAGCAGTTCTTC,CASSLARTRHNEQFF
.,TRBJ2-1,TRBV4-1,TRBD2,TGCGCCAGCAGCCAAGGAAGGGCTAGCGGCTACAATGAGCAGTTCTTC,CASSQGRASGYNEQFF
.,TRBJ2-1,TRBV5-1,.,TGCGCCAGCAGCTTGGAGGCAGGCCAACCGGGGGAGCAGTTCTTC,CASSLEAGQPGEQFF
.,TRBJ1-2,TRBV7-9,.,TGTGCCAGCAGCCGCTCGGGGTCGGATGGCTACACCTTC,CASSRSGSDGYTF
.,TRBJ2-2,TRBV4-3,TRBD2,TGCGCCAGCAGCCAGCTAGCGGGAGTAGCCGGGGAGCTGTTTTTT,CASSQLAGVAGELFF
.,TRBJ2-1,TRBV7-7,TRBD2,TGTGCCAGCAGCCGCGGGACTAGCGGGAGTATCAATGAGCAGTTCTTC,CASSRGTSGSINEQFF
.,TRBJ1-2,TRBV5-1,.,TGCGCCAGCAGCCCTAGGCGGGAAGACTATGGCTACACCTTC,CASSPRREDYGYTF
.,TRBJ2-5,TRBV4-1,TRBD1,TGCGCCAGCAGCCGAAACAGGGGTGCAGAGACCCAGTACTTC,CASSRNRGAETQYF
.,TRBJ1-4,TRBV14,.,TGTGCCAGCAGCCAAGCCCTTCGACAGAATGGTGAAAAACTGTTTTTT,CASSQALRQNGEKLFF
.,TRBJ1-4,TRBV5-4,TRBD1,TGTGCCAGCAGCTTGGGAACAGGGGCAGAGGAAAAACTGTTTTTT,CASSLGTGAEEKLFF
.,TRBJ1-1,TRBV7-2,TRBD1,TGTGCCAGCAGCTTCTCCGGGACAGGGGACACTGAAGCTTTCTTT,CASSFSGTGDTEAFF
.,TRBJ1-1,TRBV6-2/TRBV6-3,.,TGTGCCAGCAGTTACTCGGGGGCGAACACTGAAGCTTTCTTT,CASSYSGANTEAFF
few,TRBJ1-1,TRBV6-1,.,TGTGCCAGCAGTGAAGAAGGGGGGAACACTGAAGCTTTCTTT,CASSEEGGNTEAFF
.,TRBJ2-4,TRBV4-3,.,TGCGCCAGCAGCCTACAAGGGGTTGGCAAAAACATTCAGTACTTC,CASSLQGVGKNIQYF
.,TRBJ2-7,TRBV6-6,TRBD2,TGTGCCAGCAGGGGCGGGGGTTTCTACGAGCAGTACTTC,CASRGGGFYEQYF
few,TRBJ1-6,TRBV12-5,.,TGTGCTAGTGGTTTTACAGATAATTCACCCCTCCACTTT,CASGFTDNSPLHF
.,TRBJ1-2,TRBV11-3,.,TGTGCCAGCAGCTTAGCGGTCAACTATGGCTACACCTTC,CASSLAVNYGYTF
.,TRBJ2-1,TRBV24-1,.,TGTGCCACCAGTGATGGGGGGCGCGGGGGTTCCTACAATGAGCAGTTCTTC,CATSDGGRGGSYNEQFF
.,TRBJ1-1,TRBV6-2/TRBV6-3,TRBD1,TGTGCCAGCAGTCGAGCGCGAACAGGGGTTGAAGCTTTCTTT,CASSRARTGVEAFF
.,TRBJ2-7,TRBV7-9,.,TGTGCCAGCAGCCCCCCCGTCGACAGCTACGAGCAGTACTTC,CASSPPVDSYEQYF
.,TRBJ2-1,TRBV11-1,TRBD1,TGTGCCAGCAGCCTCCCGGACAGGGGGCTAAATGAGCAGTTCTTC,CASSLPDRGLNEQFF
.,TRBJ2-2,TRBV6-2/TRBV6-3,TRBD2,TGTGCCAGCAGTTCGGGACTAGCAATTACCACCGGGGAGCTGTTTTTT,CASSSGLAITTGELFF
.,TRBJ1-1,TRBV3-1/TRBV3-2,.,TGTGAGACAGTGTTGAACACTGAAGCTTTCTTT,CETVLNTEAFF